Listed below are T cell receptor beta chains from one sample, sequenced in a study of radiotherapy plus CTLA-4 blockade in lung cancer. The repertoire was sequenced with immunoSEQ multiplex PCR; TCRdb's copy has only in-frame clones and lacks some. Of about 62,000 clones in the sample, around 69% were seen once. The sample here was peripheral blood, taken from a patient treated with radiotherapy plus ipilimumab. Receptors were obtained from a human donor with non-small cell lung cancer who had a complete response to radiotherapy plus ipilimumab. Each CDR3 is given with its conserved first and last residue. The order of the fields is D gene, J gene, clone size, V gene, CDR3 protein, CDR3 DNA. The D gene is left open where the match is weak. Clone size is not always given. Where it is, it says once, few, many or a class for expanded clones.

D: TRBD2; J: TRBJ2-1; size: few; V: TRBV7-6; CDR3: CASSLVAGVSNEQFF; DNA: TGTGCCAGCAGCTTAGTAGCGGGGGTTTCCAATGAGCAGTTCTTC
D: .; J: TRBJ2-1; size: .; V: TRBV7-2; CDR3: CASSGHNEQFF; DNA: TGTGCCAGCAGCGGCCACAATGAGCAGTTCTTC
D: .; J: TRBJ2-5; size: .; V: TRBV7-9; CDR3: CASSYNRGETQYF; DNA: TGTGCCAGCAGCTATAATCGGGGAGAGACCCAGTACTTC
D: TRBD2; J: TRBJ2-3; size: .; V: TRBV6-1; CDR3: CASSERRGGTDTQYF; DNA: TGTGCCAGCAGTGAACGGCGGGGGGGCACAGATACGCAGTATTTT
D: TRBD1; J: TRBJ2-2; size: .; V: TRBV7-3; CDR3: CASSLIGTDTGELFF; DNA: TGTGCCAGCAGCTTAATCGGGACAGACACCGGGGAGCTGTTTTTT
D: TRBD1; J: TRBJ2-3; size: .; V: TRBV10-3; CDR3: CAISDKKQGILVDTQYF; DNA: TGTGCCATCAGTGATAAGAAACAGGGGATTCTGGTTGATACGCAGTATTTT
D: .; J: TRBJ2-3; size: .; V: TRBV5-8; CDR3: CASSLNQAGDTQYF; DNA: TGTGCCAGCAGCTTGAATCAGGCGGGAGATACGCAGTATTTT
D: TRBD2; J: TRBJ2-7; size: once; V: TRBV7-3; CDR3: CASSLDSSGAYEQYF; DNA: TGTGCCAGCAGCTTAGATTCTAGCGGAGCTTACGAGCAGTACTTC
D: TRBD1; J: TRBJ2-3; size: .; V: TRBV7-2; CDR3: CASSPRTGGGTDTQYF; DNA: TGTGCCAGCAGCCCCCGTACAGGGGGCGGCACAGATACGCAGTATTTT
D: TRBD1; J: TRBJ1-5; size: .; V: TRBV6-5; CDR3: CASSPRQGYQPQHF; DNA: TGTGCCAGCAGTCCCAGACAGGGCTATCAGCCCCAGCATTTT
D: .; J: TRBJ2-2; size: .; V: TRBV19; CDR3: CASSITGIAGELFF; DNA: TGTGCCAGTAGTATAACAGGGATCGCCGGGGAGCTGTTTTTT
D: TRBD1; J: TRBJ2-3; size: .; V: TRBV7-9; CDR3: CASSHPTGRTDTQYF; DNA: TGTGCCAGCAGCCACCCGACAGGGCGCACAGATACGCAGTATTTT
D: .; J: TRBJ2-2; size: once; V: TRBV4-3; CDR3: CASSQVTSVFGELFF; DNA: TGCGCCAGCAGCCAAGTTACTAGTGTTTTCGGGGAGCTGTTTTTT